The rows below give T cell receptor beta chains drawn from one sample of a study of cytomegalovirus exposure and HLA in healthy donors. The method was immunoSEQ multiplex PCR; TCRdb's version includes in-frame clones alone and lacks a portion of them. The sample lists fewer than 250,000 clones, about 83% occurring once. The source material was PBMCs. Every receptor here comes from a woman in her fifties or sixties in good health and CMV-seropositive. Both conserved end residues are part of each CDR3. D genes are given only for firm matches. Size tells how often a clone was seen (once, few, many) or the class of an expanded clone, and some rows leave it out.

V gene	J gene	clone size	D gene	CDR3 DNA	CDR3 protein
TRBV11-1	TRBJ2-3	.	.	TGTGCCAGCAGCATCGAGAGTGCGCAGTATTTT	CASSIESAQYF
TRBV11-2	TRBJ2-1	.	.	TGTGCCAGCAGCTTAGATGGCAGGCGGTTCACTAGCTCCTACAATGAGCAGTTCTTC	CASSLDGRRFTSSYNEQFF
TRBV7-3	TRBJ1-6	.	.	TGTGCCAGCAGCTTAGATTCCAGCTCCTATAATTCACCCCTCCACTTT	CASSLDSSSYNSPLHF
TRBV5-4	TRBJ2-2	.	TRBD2	TGTGCCAGCAGCTCTGGGACTAGCGGGGCCCTGAACACCGGGGAGCTGTTTTTT	CASSSGTSGALNTGELFF
TRBV6-5	TRBJ1-2	.	.	TGTGCCAGCAGTCCGGGGATCTATGGCTACACCTTC	CASSPGIYGYTF
TRBV30	TRBJ1-1	once	TRBD1	TGTGCCTGGAGAGGACAGGGACTGACTGGCACTGAAGCTTTCTTT	CAWRGQGLTGTEAFF
TRBV5-1	TRBJ2-5	.	.	TGCGCCAGCAGCCGCGACAGTCAAGAGACCCAGTACTTC	CASSRDSQETQYF
TRBV18	TRBJ2-3	.	.	TGTGCCAGCTCACCACCCCTCGCGGGCTCCTACACAGATACGCAGTATTTT	CASSPPLAGSYTDTQYF
TRBV18	TRBJ2-7	once	.	TGTGCCAGCTCCCAAAGCCCTTCCTACGAGCAGTACTTC	CASSQSPSYEQYF
TRBV7-8	TRBJ2-5	.	TRBD1	TGTGCCAGCAGCTTAGGGGACAGGAATCAAGAGACCCAGTACTTC	CASSLGDRNQETQYF
TRBV7-3	TRBJ1-2	.	.	TGTGCCAGCAGCTTAACTGCGGGGGGCGTGTATGGCTACACCTTC	CASSLTAGGVYGYTF
TRBV20-1	TRBJ2-5	.	.	TGCAGTGCTCAGGACCAAGAGACCCAGTACTTC	CSAQDQETQYF
TRBV6-1	TRBJ2-3	.	.	TGTGCCAGCAGGACTAGCACAGATACGCAGTATTTT	CASRTSTDTQYF
TRBV10-3	TRBJ2-1	.	.	TGTGCCATCAGCCTTAGCGGGGACAGCTCCTACAATGAGCAGTTCTTC	CAISLSGDSSYNEQFF
TRBV5-1	TRBJ1-6	.	.	TGCGCCAGCAGCCGCGGACAGCGGTATTCACCCCTCCACTTT	CASSRGQRYSPLHF
TRBV30	TRBJ2-3	.	.	TGTGCCTGGAGTGCTATCACAGATACGCAGTATTTT	CAWSAITDTQYF
TRBV4-1	TRBJ2-3	few	.	TGCGCCAGCAGCGCGGGGCCATCAGATACGCAGTATTTT	CASSAGPSDTQYF
TRBV6-1	TRBJ1-5	.	.	TGTGCCAGCAGCGATACAGGGAGTAATCAGCCCCAGCATTTT	CASSDTGSNQPQHF
TRBV7-3	TRBJ1-2	.	TRBD1	TGTGCCAGCAGCTTAACGTTACAGGGGGCGTTGTATGGCTACACCTTC	CASSLTLQGALYGYTF
TRBV2	TRBJ1-5	.	.	TGTGCCAGCAGTGAGGAACAGGGACGAAATCAGCCCCAGCATTTT	CASSEEQGRNQPQHF
TRBV4-1	TRBJ1-2	.	.	TGCGCCAGCAGCCAAGATCTGGGCAGCGGCTACACCTTC	CASSQDLGSGYTF
TRBV6-5	TRBJ2-4	.	.	TGTGCCAGCCGCCAGGGGATTGTTGCCAAAAACATTCAGTACTTC	CASRQGIVAKNIQYF
TRBV10-3	TRBJ1-1	.	TRBD1	TGTGCCATCAGTGGAAGGGGACAGGGGGAGAACACTGAAGCTTTCTTT	CAISGRGQGENTEAFF
TRBV5-1	TRBJ2-2	.	TRBD1	TGCGCCAGCAGCCTCCGGACAGGGAACACCGGGGAGCTGTTTTTT	CASSLRTGNTGELFF
TRBV30	TRBJ1-4	once	.	TGTGCCTGGACCCCAGGGTCTTCACGAAAACTGTTTTTT	CAWTPGSSRKLFF
TRBV19	TRBJ1-1	.	.	TGTGCCAGTAGTATAGGTCGTAACACTGAAGCTTTCTTT	CASSIGRNTEAFF
TRBV7-9	TRBJ1-1	.	TRBD1	TGTGCCAGCAGCTGGGACAGGGTGGCCACTGAAGCTTTCTTT	CASSWDRVATEAFF
TRBV18	TRBJ1-4	once	.	TGTGCCAGCTCGAAACAAAATGAAAAACTGTTTTTT	CASSKQNEKLFF
TRBV28	TRBJ2-1	once	TRBD1	TGTGCCAGCAGGTTGGGACAGGGGGAGTTCTTC	CASRLGQGEFF
TRBV27	TRBJ1-1	.	.	TGTGCCAGCAGTTCAGGCCAGGCCGCCAACACTGAAGCTTTCTTT	CASSSGQAANTEAFF
TRBV18	TRBJ1-1	.	.	TGTGCCAGCTCCCTTCAATTCCCAGGGCGTAGTGGAACTGAAGCTTTCTTT	CASSLQFPGRSGTEAFF
TRBV4-1	TRBJ2-7	few	.	TGCGCCAGCAGCCAAGATCGAGTCTACGAGCAGTACTTC	CASSQDRVYEQYF
TRBV30	TRBJ1-6	.	.	TGTGCCTGGAGTGTACGGGGAACCTATAATTCACCCCTCCACTTT	CAWSVRGTYNSPLHF
TRBV19	TRBJ1-1	.	.	TGTGCCAGTAGTATAACTTCCGGGGGCACTGAAGCTTTCTTT	CASSITSGGTEAFF
TRBV5-1	TRBJ2-2	.	TRBD2	TGCGCCAGCAGGTCTAGCGGGGGAAACACCGGGGAGCTGTTTTTT	CASRSSGGNTGELFF
TRBV6-5	TRBJ1-2	.	.	TGTGCCAGCAGTTACTCGAACAGCTATGGCTACACCTTC	CASSYSNSYGYTF
TRBV2	TRBJ2-4	once	.	TGTGCCAGCAGTTACTCAAGAGAAAACATTCAGTACTTC	CASSYSRENIQYF
TRBV4-1	TRBJ2-3	once	.	TGCGCCAGCAGCCTACGGGACATTCCTAGCACAGATACGCAGTATTTT	CASSLRDIPSTDTQYF
TRBV5-1	TRBJ1-1	.	.	TGCGCCAGCAGCTTGACAACGAACACTGAAGCTTTCTTT	CASSLTTNTEAFF
TRBV7-3	TRBJ1-2	.	.	TGTGCCAGCGGGGGGAGGCGCGCAAATGGCTACACCTTC	CASGGRRANGYTF
TRBV10-3	TRBJ1-1	.	TRBD1	TGTGCCATCAGTAGGGACAGGAACACTGAAGCTTTCTTT	CAISRDRNTEAFF
TRBV5-8	TRBJ1-6	.	TRBD1	TGTGCCAGCACCATACCGGGACAGGGTACAAATTCACCCCTCCACTTT	CASTIPGQGTNSPLHF
TRBV7-6	TRBJ1-6	few	.	TGTGCCAGCAGCTTGACAGGCAGCTCCTATAATTCACCCCTCCACTTT	CASSLTGSSYNSPLHF
TRBV30	TRBJ2-5	.	TRBD2	TGTGCCTGGCGGCTAAGCGGGGTAAAGACCCAGTACTTC	CAWRLSGVKTQYF
TRBV28	TRBJ2-5	.	TRBD2	TGTGCCAGCAGTTCCCATAGGACTAGCGGGGGCGAGACCCAGTACTTC	CASSSHRTSGGETQYF
TRBV11-2	TRBJ1-5	.	TRBD1	TGTGCCAGCAGCACTGGATTTAGCAGGGGGCATCAGCCCCAGCATTTT	CASSTGFSRGHQPQHF
TRBV4-2	TRBJ1-1	.	TRBD1	TGTGCCAGCAGCCAATATCACAGGGGGCGAAACACTGAAGCTTTCTTT	CASSQYHRGRNTEAFF
TRBV19	TRBJ1-1	.	.	TGTGCCAGTAGTATGGGGGGGAGGTTTTACACTGAAGCTTTCTTT	CASSMGGRFYTEAFF
TRBV7-3	TRBJ2-1	.	TRBD2	TGTGCCAGCAGCTTAATCGGCGGGGGGGCCTCCTACAATGAGCAGTTCTTC	CASSLIGGGASYNEQFF
TRBV18	TRBJ2-3	.	TRBD2	TGTGCCAGCTCACCAGCGGCGGGGGGCCGGAGAACGCAGTATTTT	CASSPAAGGRRTQYF
TRBV6-5	TRBJ1-5	.	TRBD1	TGTGCCAGCAGTTTTCGACAGGGCAGTTATCAGCCCCAGCATTTT	CASSFRQGSYQPQHF
TRBV5-4	TRBJ1-1	.	.	TGTGCCAGCAGCTTGGCCGGGGAGACTGAAGCTTTCTTT	CASSLAGETEAFF
TRBV5-1	TRBJ2-1	.	TRBD2	TGCGCCAGCGAAAAAGGGCGGGGGGGCATTTACTCCTACAATGAGCAGTTCTTC	CASEKGRGGIYSYNEQFF